The rows below give T cell receptor beta chains drawn from one sample of a study of blood T cell repertoires in COVID-19. TCRdb's table, derived via immunoSEQ multiplex PCR, lists solely in-frame clones and lacks some. The sample lists 130,000 or so clones, approximately 71% occurring once. The sequenced sample consisted of peripheral blood. These receptors originate from a woman aged 70-85 years with acute or convalescent COVID-19. The CDR3 runs from the conserved cysteine through the conserved F or W.

>16|TRBV9|TRBJ1-2
CASSVESGVTNYGYTF
>14|TRBV5-1|TRBJ2-7
CASSRIQGFYEQYF
>13|TRBV27|TRBJ2-5
CASRTHSGFTQYF
>17|TRBV7-9|TRBJ2-6
CASSLGQGVPGANVLTF
>13|TRBV14|TRBJ1-2
CASSQDISYGYTF
>13|TRBV5-1|TRBJ2-3
CASSLQSTDTQYF
>13|TRBV11-2|TRBJ1-2
CASSLDRGYGYTF
>15|TRBV3-1/TRBV3-2|TRBJ1-4
CASSQTGREDEKLFF
>15|TRBV12-5|TRBJ1-2
CASGLVLQGPYGYTF
>15|TRBV7-2|TRBJ1-5
CASSAGQYSNQPQHF
>12|TRBV12-3/TRBV12-4|TRBJ1-5
CASRQGGGPQHF
>13|TRBV10-2|TRBJ2-7
CASRTTNSYEQYF
>13|TRBV29-1|TRBJ2-7
CSVEDRDNYEQYF
>14|TRBV10-2|TRBJ1-4
CASSEVRRVGKLFF
>16|TRBV19|TRBJ2-1
CASSWGGGGDYNEQFF
>14|TRBV7-2|TRBJ1-1
CASSSDRGWTEAFF
>16|TRBV2|TRBJ1-2
CASSGGRQRRNYGYTF
>14|TRBV10-1|TRBJ2-3
CASGPSGPTDTQYF
>15|TRBV29-1|TRBJ2-3
CSVDGLAGPKDTQYF
>13|TRBV16|TRBJ2-5
CASSQDRVETQYF
>15|TRBV7-2|TRBJ2-3
CASSLVGLETDTQYF
>13|TRBV9|TRBJ2-3
CASSSQGTDTQYF